The 26 T cell receptor beta chains given below trace back to one sample, sequenced in a study of blood T cell repertoires in COVID-19. Generated by immunoSEQ multiplex PCR, the TCRdb table keeps only in-frame clones and is missing some. This sample has around 300,000 clones, with approximately 89% found just once. Input material: PBMCs or T cells enriched from blood (not recorded which). All receptors derive from a woman younger than 35 who had recovered from COVID-19.

The chain recombines TRBV7-7 with TRBJ1-1; the D gene is possibly TRBD1 (5 bases). V dropped 1 base and J dropped 4 bases, with 13 bases sitting between them. The germline V gene has CDR1 SSHAT and CDR2 FNYEAQ (reference sequence). The length of the CDR3 is 15 residues. The CDR3 protein is CASSLVAWGVTEAFF. In DNA, the CDR3 is TGTGCCAGCAGCTTAGTAGCGTGGGGGGTCACTGAAGCTTTCTTT.

The J gene is TRBJ1-5, the V gene TRBV3-1 (or the pseudogene TRBV3-2); the D gene is possibly TRBD1 (6 bases). The CDR3 has 16 amino acids. Trimming stripped 5 bases from V and 4 bases from J, with 18 bases between. Germline V gives CDR1 LGHDT, CDR2 YNNKEL (reference sequence). The CDR3 reads CASSTPPTGRNQPQHF. The CDR3 DNA sequence: TGTGCCAGCAGCACCCCTCCGACAGGCCGAAATCAGCCCCAGCATTTT.

This chain uses TRBV12-5 with TRBJ2-1; the match to TRBD2 covers 9 bases. The CDR3 runs to 17 residues. CDR1 and CDR2 from the germline V gene are LGHNT and FRNRAP. Germline trimming cut 1 base from V and 2 bases from J; bases unmatched to any gene: 6. CDR3 DNA: TGTGCTAGTGGTTTGGCCGGAGCGGGAGGCCCCTACAATGAGCAGTTCTTC. Translated: CASGLAGAGGPYNEQFF.

V is TRBV4-3 and J is TRBJ2-7, with D perhaps matching TRBD1 (5 bases). With 1 base removed from V and 3 bases from J, the gap between germline ends came to 13 bases. Germline V CDR1 and CDR2: LGHNA, YSLEER. The CDR3 is 15 residues long. The CDR3 nucleotides read TGCGCCAGCAGCCAAGGACAGCAGGGATACTACGAGCAGTACTTC. Its translation: CASSQGQQGYYEQYF.

V and J are TRBV5-4 and TRBJ2-1; TRBD2 agrees at 9 bases. The ends lost 0 bases at V and 4 bases at J; junction bases unmatched: 2. CDR1 is SGHNT and CDR2 is YYREEE in the germline V gene (reference sequence). The CDR3 is 15 residues long. As DNA, the CDR3 is TGTGCCAGCAGCTTGGATCTAGCGGGGTACAATGAGCAGTTCTTC. The encoded protein is CASSLDLAGYNEQFF.

The chain couples TRBV24-1 to TRBJ2-1, with TRBD1 matching 7 bases. This CDR3 is built from 14 residues. V lost 0 bases to trimming and J lost 7 bases; unmatched junction nucleotides: 2. Germline loops: CDR1 KGHDR, CDR2 SFDVKD. This chain's CDR3 is CATSDLRQGNEQFF. The CDR3 coding sequence is TGTGCCACCAGTGATTTGAGACAGGGAAATGAGCAGTTCTTC.

The chain links TRBV7-9 to TRBJ2-1; 9 bases are shared with TRBD2. V lost 3 bases and J lost 7; bases outside the gene matches: 10. This CDR3 is built from 16 residues. The germline gives CDR1 SEHNR, CDR2 FQNEAQ (reference sequence). CDR3 protein: CASSFSGGPYLNEQFF. Written as DNA, the CDR3 is TGTGCCAGCAGCTTTAGCGGGGGCCCCTATCTTAATGAGCAGTTCTTC.

V usage is TRBV18 and J usage is TRBJ2-7; 7 bases agree with TRBD2. Germline V CDR1 and CDR2: KGHSH, LQKENI. The V gene end was trimmed by 0 bases and the J gene end by 7 bases; junction bases not matched to a gene: 12. The CDR3 is made up of 16 amino acids. The CDR3 bases are TGTGCCAGCTCACCACCTGGATGGCGGGAGTCTGAGGAGCAGTACTTC. Translating gives CASSPPGWRESEEQYF.

The rearrangement links TRBV6-5 to TRBJ2-5; TRBD1 matches at 9 bases. The CDR3 is made up of 13 amino acids. V gave up 6 bases and J gave up 1 base; unmatched junction bases: 0. From germline, CDR1 is MNHEY and CDR2 SVGAGI. Here the CDR3 reads CASRTGGQETQYF. The DNA for the CDR3 is TGTGCCAGCAGGACAGGGGGCCAAGAGACCCAGTACTTC.

This clone was picked up one time. The chain carries TRBV7-3 and TRBJ1-3, with 8 nucleotides matching TRBD1. Germline V gives CDR1 SGHTA, CDR2 FQGTGA. Unmatched junction bases numbered 16, after V lost 5 bases and J lost 1 base. This CDR3 has 19 amino acids. The DNA of the CDR3 is TGTGCCAGCAGCCGACAACCCTACGACAGGGGATCGTCTGGAAACACCATATATTTT. Protein product: CASSRQPYDRGSSGNTIYF.

The chain employs TRBV25-1 and TRBJ1-1, with 8 bases fitting TRBD1. J was trimmed by 6 bases and V by 0 bases; bases with no gene match: 3. Germline CDR1 MGHDK, CDR2 SYGVNS. The CDR3 length is 14 residues. For the CDR3, the DNA is TGTGCCAGCAGTGAATATGGACAGGGCTCTGAAGCTTTCTTT. Translated: CASSEYGQGSEAFF.

The rearrangement links TRBV2 to TRBJ2-5; 8 bases line up with TRBD2. The CDR3 contains 15 residues. Germline V gene data show CDR1 as SNHLY and CDR2 as FYNNEI. J was trimmed by 7 bases and V by 6 bases; bases with no gene match: 13. CDR3 in DNA: TGTGCCAGCAGCGAATCCGGGACCGGGAGGGGGACCCAGTACTTC. Protein: CASSESGTGRGTQYF.

J is TRBJ1-4 and V is TRBV5-1, with D unclear. The ends were cut back, 2 bases at V and 0 bases at J, with 11 bases in the middle. Germline assignment: CDR1 SGHRS and CDR2 YFSETQ. CDR3 length: 16 amino acids. The CDR3 coding sequence is TGCGCCAGCAGCTTATTCCCCTTTGCAACTAATGAAAAACTGTTTTTT. This gives the protein CASSLFPFATNEKLFF.

The J gene is TRBJ2-1, the V gene TRBV7-6, with 8 bases identical to TRBD2. The CDR3 has 17 amino acids. The germline CDR1 and CDR2 sequences are SGHVS and FNYEAQ. V trimming: 2 bases; J trimming: 2 bases; junction bases outside the gene matches: 8. CDR3 region: CASSLLWRGDTYNEQFF. The CDR3 DNA sequence: TGTGCCAGCAGCTTACTATGGCGGGGGGACACCTACAATGAGCAGTTCTTC.

There are a few counts of this clone. The chain carries TRBV6-4 and TRBJ1-5; D might be TRBD1 (5 bases). CDR3 size: 13 residues. Per the germline V gene, CDR1 is MRHNA and CDR2 is SNTAGT. V was clipped by 3 bases and J by 3 bases, with 6 bases between them. CDR3 DNA sequence: TGTGCCAGCAGTGAACAGGCCAATCAGCCCCAGCATTTT. Translated: CASSEQANQPQHF.

This chain joins TRBV28 and TRBJ2-1; TRBD1 matches at 10 bases. The CDR3 runs 16 residues. Germline CDR1 reads MDHEN; CDR2 reads SYDVKM. With 8 bases clipped from V and 7 bases from J, the junction kept 14 bases outside the gene matches. The CDR3 DNA follows: TGTGCCAGCGATCCCAGAAAGGGACAGGGGCGGAATGAGCAGTTCTTC. Its translation: CASDPRKGQGRNEQFF.

The gene calls are TRBV4-3 and TRBJ1-1; D is ambiguous. The CDR3 covers 15 residues. Germline V lookup: CDR1 LGHNA, CDR2 YSLEER. Deletions cut 1 base from V and 4 bases from J, with 13 bases between. In nucleotides, the CDR3 is TGCGCCAGCAGCCAAGTTCTTCGCGAGGGCACTGAAGCTTTCTTT. Translated: CASSQVLREGTEAFF.

This clone was seen only once. The chain combines TRBV19 with TRBJ2-5; 8 positions match TRBD1. J was trimmed by 4 bases and V by 4 bases; bases with no gene match: 8. The CDR3 runs 15 residues. CDR1 is LNHDA, CDR2 SQIVND, per germline (reference sequence). The CDR3 DNA reads TGTGCCAGTAGTACTCGGACAGGGATCGGAGAGACCCAGTACTTC. Translation gives CASSTRTGIGETQYF.

The chain couples TRBV5-8 to TRBJ1-2; 7 bases are a match to TRBD1. The CDR3 is made up of 15 amino acids. From germline, CDR1 is SGHTS and CDR2 YDEGEE. With V trimmed by 6 bases and J by 8 bases, 16 bases remained unmatched. Written as DNA, the CDR3 is TGTGCCAGCATCCTTCGGACAGGTTGGATGCGGGGCTACACCTTC. Protein product: CASILRTGWMRGYTF.

The sample holds one count of this clone. This rearrangement joins TRBV11-3 to TRBJ1-1; D gene unclear. Germline CDR1 is SGHNT and CDR2 is YENEEA. The CDR3 length is 14 residues. V was cut by 3 bases and J by 2 bases, with 10 bases left in between. The CDR3 region has the DNA TGTGCCAGCAGCTTGGCAGGCCGCAACACTGAAGCTTTCTTT. Its translation is CASSLAGRNTEAFF.

The gene calls are TRBV5-1 and TRBJ2-5, with 7 bases that match TRBD1. Unmatched junction bases numbered 5, after V lost 1 base and J lost 2 bases. Looked up from germline, CDR1 is SGHRS and CDR2 is YFSETQ. CDR3 size: 15 residues. The CDR3 region has the DNA TGCGCCAGCAGCTTGTGGACAGGAGGACAAGAGACCCAGTACTTC. Translation gives CASSLWTGGQETQYF.

The chain couples TRBV19 to TRBJ2-2; no definite D call. This CDR3 region has 18 residues. CDR1 is LNHDA, CDR2 SQIVND, per germline (reference sequence). V was clipped by 3 bases and J by 4 bases, with 21 bases between them. The CDR3 DNA reads as TGTGCCAGTAGTATTGGTCTCTTGCGTCAGGTTGGCACCGGGGAGCTGTTTTTT. Protein product: CASSIGLLRQVGTGELFF.

This chain uses TRBV19 with TRBJ1-5; 9 nucleotides line up with TRBD1. Per germline, CDR1 LNHDA and CDR2 SQIVND (reference sequence). The CDR3 runs 17 residues. Trimming removed 2 bases from V and 0 bases from J; junction bases left unmatched: 5. Here the CDR3 reads CASSIQDRGYSNQPQHF. The DNA of the CDR3 is TGTGCCAGTAGTATACAGGACAGGGGTTATAGCAATCAGCCCCAGCATTTT.

This clone was found a few times. CDR3 residues: CASSYSTGTIDTF. Written as DNA, the CDR3 is TGTGCCAGCAGTTATTCGACAGGGACGATCGACACCTTC. This sequence joins TRBV6-5 and TRBJ1-2, with 7 nucleotides matching TRBD1. Germline loops: CDR1 MNHEY, CDR2 SVGAGI. Germline trimming cut 3 bases from V and 12 bases from J; bases unmatched to any gene: 10. This CDR3 is built from 13 residues.

This chain connects TRBV9 to TRBJ2-2, with TRBD1 identical over 8 bases. The germline V gene encodes CDR1 SGDLS and CDR2 YYNGEE. CDR3 length equals 16 residues. Trimming removed 0 bases from V and 5 bases from J; junction bases left unmatched: 6. As DNA, the CDR3 is TGTGCCAGCAGCGTAGCAGGGCAGGGGGCAACCGGGGAGCTGTTTTTT. This encodes CASSVAGQGATGELFF.

The chain combines TRBV5-4 with TRBJ1-1; maybe TRBD1 (5 bases). Germline V gives CDR1 SGHNT, CDR2 YYREEE (reference sequence). The CDR3 consists of 11 residues. Trimming shortened V by 2 bases and J by 8 bases, and 7 bases separated the two germline ends. The CDR3 DNA is TGTGCCAGCAGCTTTGGGGGGGAAGCTTTCTTT. Its translation: CASSFGGEAFF.